This TCR beta chain is drawn from a study of T cells after yellow fever vaccination. Study-level points and caveats: A small share of clonotypes appeared in both CD4 and CD8 compartments. Though it reached lower strength, the secondary response hit its peak faster, day 5 versus 15. Reappearance after the booster was seen for most primary-vaccination clones, at roughly 96% CD4 and around 90% CD8.

5'RACE template switching added a universal primer site and UMIs to TCR cDNA. TCRdb reanalysed the 5' RACE reads using MiXCR and keeps one entry per CDR3 protein. The sample shows 400,000 to 450,000 distinct CDR3 sequences, around 20% of them seen only once. To note about this clonotype: What it binds is unknown.

Trimming left V 0 bases short and J 6 bases short, with 15 bases between. The CDR3 loop spans 16 amino acids. Germline V CDR1 and CDR2: MNHEY, SVGEGT. The source was PBMCs, collected before the yellow fever booster vaccination. The gene calls are TRBV6-2 or TRBV6-3 and TRBJ1-5; D is possibly TRBD1 (5 bases). This TCR was sampled from a man in his late teens or twenties who received the YFV17D yellow fever vaccine. The CDR3 loop is CASSYSRSGLGQPQHF. In nucleotides, the CDR3 is TGTGCCAGCAGTTACTCGAGATCGGGGCTAGGTCAGCCCCAGCATTTT.